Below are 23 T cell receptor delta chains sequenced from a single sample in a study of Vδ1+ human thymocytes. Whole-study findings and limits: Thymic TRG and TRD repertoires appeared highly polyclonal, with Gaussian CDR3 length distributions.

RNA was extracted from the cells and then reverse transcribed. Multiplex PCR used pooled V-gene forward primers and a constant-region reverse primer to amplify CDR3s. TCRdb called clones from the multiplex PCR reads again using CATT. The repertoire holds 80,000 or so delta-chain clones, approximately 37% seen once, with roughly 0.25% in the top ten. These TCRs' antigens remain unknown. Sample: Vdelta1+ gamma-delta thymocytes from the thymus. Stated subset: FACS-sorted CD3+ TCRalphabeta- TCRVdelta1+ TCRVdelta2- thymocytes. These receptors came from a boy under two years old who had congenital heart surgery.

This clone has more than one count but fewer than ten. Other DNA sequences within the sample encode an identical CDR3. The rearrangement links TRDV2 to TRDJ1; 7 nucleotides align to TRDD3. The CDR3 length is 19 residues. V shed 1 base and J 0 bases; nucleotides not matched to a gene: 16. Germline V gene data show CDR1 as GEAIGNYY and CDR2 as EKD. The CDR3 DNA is TGTGCCTGTGACACTTCACCTTGGGGGACCTTTACGTACACCGATAAACTCATCTTT. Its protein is CACDTSPWGTFTYTDKLIF.

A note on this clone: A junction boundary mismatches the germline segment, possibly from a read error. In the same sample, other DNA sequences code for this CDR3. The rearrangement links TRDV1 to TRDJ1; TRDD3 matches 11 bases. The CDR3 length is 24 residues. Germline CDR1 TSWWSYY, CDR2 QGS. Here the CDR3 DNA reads TGTGCTCTTGGGGGAAAGGTGGGCTCGTTCCTACCGTACTGGGGGATAGGGGACACCGATAAACTTATCTTT. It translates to CALGGKVGSFLPYWGIGDTDKLIF.

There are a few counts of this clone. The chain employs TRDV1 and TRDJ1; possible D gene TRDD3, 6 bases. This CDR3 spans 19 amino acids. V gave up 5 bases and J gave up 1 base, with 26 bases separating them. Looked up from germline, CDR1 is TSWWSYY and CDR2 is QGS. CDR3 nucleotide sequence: TGTGCTCTTGGGTCTTGGGGGGCCCACCCGTACCGGGGCACCGATAAACTCATCTTT. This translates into CALGSWGAHPYRGTDKLIF.

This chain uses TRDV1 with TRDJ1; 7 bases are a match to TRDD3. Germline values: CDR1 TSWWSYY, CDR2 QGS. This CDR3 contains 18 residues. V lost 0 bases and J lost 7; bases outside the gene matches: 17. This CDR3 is CALGELGLRIRTNGKLIF. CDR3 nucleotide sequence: TGTGCTCTTGGGGAACTAGGCCTCCGGATACGAACTAACGGTAAACTCATCTTT.

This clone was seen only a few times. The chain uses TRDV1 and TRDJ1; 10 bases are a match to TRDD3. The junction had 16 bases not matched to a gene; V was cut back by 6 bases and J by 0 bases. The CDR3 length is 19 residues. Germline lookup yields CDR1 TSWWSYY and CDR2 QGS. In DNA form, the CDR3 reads TGTGCTCTTGGATGTCGTCCGGAAGCGTGGGGGATACACACCGATAAACTCATCTTT. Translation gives CALGCRPEAWGIHTDKLIF.

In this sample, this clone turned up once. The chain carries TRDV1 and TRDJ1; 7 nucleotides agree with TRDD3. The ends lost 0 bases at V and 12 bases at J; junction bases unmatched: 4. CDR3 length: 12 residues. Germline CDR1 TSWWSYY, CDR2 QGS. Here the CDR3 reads CALGELGGLIIF. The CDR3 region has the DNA TGTGCTCTTGGGGAACTGGGGGGATTGATCATCTTT.

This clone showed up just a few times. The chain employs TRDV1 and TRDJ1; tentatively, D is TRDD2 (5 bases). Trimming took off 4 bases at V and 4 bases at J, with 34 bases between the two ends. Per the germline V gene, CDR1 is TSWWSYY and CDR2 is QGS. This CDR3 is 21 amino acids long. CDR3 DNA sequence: TGTGCTCTTGGGGCACCCCTTTCCTCCATTGTACTGTCATCCCGGTGCGATAAACTCATCTTT. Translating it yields CALGAPLSSIVLSSRCDKLIF.

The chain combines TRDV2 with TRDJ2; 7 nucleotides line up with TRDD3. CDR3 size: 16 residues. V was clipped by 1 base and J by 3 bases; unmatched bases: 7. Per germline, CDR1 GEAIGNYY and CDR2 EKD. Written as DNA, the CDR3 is TGTGCCTGTGACACATGGGGGAGTCGCCTGACAGCACAACTCTTCTTT. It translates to CACDTWGSRLTAQLFF.

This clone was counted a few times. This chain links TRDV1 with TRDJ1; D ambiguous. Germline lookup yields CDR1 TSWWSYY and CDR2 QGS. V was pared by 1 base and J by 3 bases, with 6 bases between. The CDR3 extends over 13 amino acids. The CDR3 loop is CALGEPHSDKLIF. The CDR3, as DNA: TGTGCTCTTGGGGAACCCCATTCCGATAAACTCATCTTT.

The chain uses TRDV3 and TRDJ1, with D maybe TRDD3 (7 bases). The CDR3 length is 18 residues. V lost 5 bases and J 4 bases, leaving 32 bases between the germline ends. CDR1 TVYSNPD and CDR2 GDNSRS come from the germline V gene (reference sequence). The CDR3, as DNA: TGTGCCCCATGTATCGGGCGTGTCCTACTAGGGGGGATCGATAAACTCATCTTT. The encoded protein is CAPCIGRVLLGGIDKLIF.

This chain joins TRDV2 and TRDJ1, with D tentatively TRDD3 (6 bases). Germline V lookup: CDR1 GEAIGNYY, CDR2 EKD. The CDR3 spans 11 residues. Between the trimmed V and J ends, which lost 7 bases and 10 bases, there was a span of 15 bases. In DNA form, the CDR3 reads TGTGCCTGCGTACTGGGAATGAGACTCATCTTT. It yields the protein CACVLGMRLIF.

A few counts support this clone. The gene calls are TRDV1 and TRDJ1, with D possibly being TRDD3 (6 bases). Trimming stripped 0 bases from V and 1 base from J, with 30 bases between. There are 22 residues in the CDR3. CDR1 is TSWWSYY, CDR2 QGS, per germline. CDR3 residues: CALGELSGWGPRGLVPTDKLIF. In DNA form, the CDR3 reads TGTGCTCTTGGGGAACTTTCTGGCTGGGGACCGAGAGGGCTGGTCCCCACCGATAAACTCATCTTT.

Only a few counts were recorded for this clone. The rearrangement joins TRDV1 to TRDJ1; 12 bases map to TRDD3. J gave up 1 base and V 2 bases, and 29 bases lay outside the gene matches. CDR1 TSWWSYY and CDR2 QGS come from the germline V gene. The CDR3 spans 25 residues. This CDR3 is CALGESQPNFLLGDTKPRGTDKLIF. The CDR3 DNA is TGTGCTCTTGGGGAATCGCAGCCCAACTTCCTACTGGGGGATACCAAACCTCGCGGCACCGATAAACTCATCTTT.

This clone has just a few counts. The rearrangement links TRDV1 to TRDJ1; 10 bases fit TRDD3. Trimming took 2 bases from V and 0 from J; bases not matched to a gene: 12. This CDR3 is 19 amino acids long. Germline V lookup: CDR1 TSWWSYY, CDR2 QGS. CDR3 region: CALGEGSYWGMPNTDKLIF. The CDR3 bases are TGTGCTCTTGGGGAAGGCAGTTACTGGGGGATGCCTAACACCGATAAACTCATCTTT.

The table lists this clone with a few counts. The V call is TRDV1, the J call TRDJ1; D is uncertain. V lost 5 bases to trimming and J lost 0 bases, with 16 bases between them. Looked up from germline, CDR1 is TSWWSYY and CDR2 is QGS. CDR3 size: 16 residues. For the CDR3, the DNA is TGTGCTCTTGGGCCTCCAACCCACCATCACACCGATAAACTCATCTTT. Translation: CALGPPTHHHTDKLIF.

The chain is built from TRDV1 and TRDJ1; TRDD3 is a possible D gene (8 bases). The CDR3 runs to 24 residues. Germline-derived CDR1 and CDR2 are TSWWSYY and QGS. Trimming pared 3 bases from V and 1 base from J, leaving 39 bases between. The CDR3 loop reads CALGERPSFPTPIWGINFTDKLIF. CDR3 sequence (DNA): TGTGCTCTTGGGGAGCGTCCCAGCTTTCCTACTCCAATTTGGGGGATCAACTTCACCGATAAACTCATCTTT.

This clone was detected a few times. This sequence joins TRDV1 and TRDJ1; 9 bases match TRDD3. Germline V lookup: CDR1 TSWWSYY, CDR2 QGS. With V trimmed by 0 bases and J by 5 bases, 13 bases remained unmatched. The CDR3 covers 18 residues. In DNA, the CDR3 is TGTGCTCTTGGGGAACTTTCCTCACTGGGGGAAAGAGGGGATAAACTCATCTTT. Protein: CALGELSSLGERGDKLIF.

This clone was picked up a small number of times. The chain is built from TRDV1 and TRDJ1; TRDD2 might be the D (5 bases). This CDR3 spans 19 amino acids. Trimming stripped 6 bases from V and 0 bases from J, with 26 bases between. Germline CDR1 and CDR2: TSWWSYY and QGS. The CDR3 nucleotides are TGTGCTCTTGGTTACCTTCACTACTCTCCGCTGACCAACACCGATAAACTCATCTTT. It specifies CALGYLHYSPLTNTDKLIF.

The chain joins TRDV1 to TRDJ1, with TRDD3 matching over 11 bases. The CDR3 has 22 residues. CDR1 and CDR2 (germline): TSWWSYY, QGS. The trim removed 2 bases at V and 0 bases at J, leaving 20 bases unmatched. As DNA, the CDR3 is TGTGCTCTTGGGGAAATTTCCCACGGGTCCTTACTGGGGGATAATCACACCGATAAACTCATCTTT. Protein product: CALGEISHGSLLGDNHTDKLIF.

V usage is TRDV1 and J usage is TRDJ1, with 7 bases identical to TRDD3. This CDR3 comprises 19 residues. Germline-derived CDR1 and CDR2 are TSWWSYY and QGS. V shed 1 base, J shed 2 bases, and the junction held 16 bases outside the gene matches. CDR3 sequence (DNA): TGTGCTCTTGGGGAACGTCGGCGCCGGGGGGATCGGTGGACCGATAAACTCATCTTT. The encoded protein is CALGERRRRGDRWTDKLIF.

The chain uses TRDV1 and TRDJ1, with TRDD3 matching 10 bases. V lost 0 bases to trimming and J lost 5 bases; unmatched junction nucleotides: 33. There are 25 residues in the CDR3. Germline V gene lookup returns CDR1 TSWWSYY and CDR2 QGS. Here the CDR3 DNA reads TGTGCTCTTGGGGAACTACCCGGACTGCAACTTCCGATTGTTGTACTGGGGGATGCCCTGGATAAACTCATCTTT. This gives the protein CALGELPGLQLPIVVLGDALDKLIF.

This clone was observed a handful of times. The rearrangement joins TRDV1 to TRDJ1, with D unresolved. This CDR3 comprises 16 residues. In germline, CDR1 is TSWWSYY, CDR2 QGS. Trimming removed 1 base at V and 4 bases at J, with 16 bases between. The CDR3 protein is CALGEQFCRPNDKLIF. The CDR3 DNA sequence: TGTGCTCTTGGGGAACAGTTTTGTCGGCCTAACGATAAACTCATCTTT.

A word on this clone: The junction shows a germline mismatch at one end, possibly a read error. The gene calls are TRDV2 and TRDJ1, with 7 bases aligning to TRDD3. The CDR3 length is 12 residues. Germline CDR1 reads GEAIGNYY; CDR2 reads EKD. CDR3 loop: CAWGLGTDKLIF. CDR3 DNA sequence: TGCGCCTGGGGGCTGGGTACCGATAAACTCATCTTT.